This TCR beta chain derives from a study of cytomegalovirus exposure and HLA in healthy donors. Across the study: As an earlier analysis found, around 170 million T cells yielded fewer than 130 million unique TCR beta sequences. There were about 85 million unique TCRs (from HLA-typed donors) in an early data release. Study findings and constraints: Accurate prediction of most subjects' HLA-A and HLA-B alleles from TCR beta sequences was reported.

This PCR relied on a set of 60 Vbeta primers and 13 Jbeta primers. This table comes from immunoSEQ multiplex PCR, and its TCRdb copy is limited to in-frame clones, with some not included. The repertoire holds approximately 92,000 clones, roughly 73% seen once, with around 7.8% in the top ten. V shed 5 bases and J shed 9 bases, with 18 bases lying between them. Germline-derived CDR1 and CDR2 are SGHNT and YYREEE (reference sequence). The CDR3 runs to 14 residues. This clone occurred once. Its target is not known. The sequencing sample was made of PBMCs. This clonotype originated in a man aged 50 to 59 in good health and CMV-seropositive. V usage is TRBV5-4 and J usage is TRBJ2-1; D is possibly TRBD2 (5 bases). The CDR3 nucleotides read TGTGCCAGCAGTAAAGACTACCAGAGCGGTGAGCAGTTCTTC. Translation: CASSKDYQSGEQFF.